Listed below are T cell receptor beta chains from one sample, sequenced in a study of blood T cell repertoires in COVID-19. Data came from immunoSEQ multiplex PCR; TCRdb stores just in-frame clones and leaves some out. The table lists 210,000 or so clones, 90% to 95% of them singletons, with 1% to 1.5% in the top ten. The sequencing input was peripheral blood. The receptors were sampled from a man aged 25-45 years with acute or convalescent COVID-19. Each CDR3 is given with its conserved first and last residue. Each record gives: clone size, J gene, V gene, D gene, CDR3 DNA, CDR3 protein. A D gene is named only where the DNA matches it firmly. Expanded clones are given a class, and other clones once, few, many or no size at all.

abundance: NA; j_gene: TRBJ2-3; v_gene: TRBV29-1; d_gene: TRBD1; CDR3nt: TGCAGCGTTAAACAGGGGGCCAACACAGATACGCAGTATTTT; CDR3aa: CSVKQGANTDTQYF
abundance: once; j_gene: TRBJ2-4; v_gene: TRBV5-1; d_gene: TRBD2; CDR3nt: TGCGCCAGCAGCTTGTTATCCGTAGCGGGGGGCCAGGGGGCCAAAAACATTCAGTACTTC; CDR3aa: CASSLLSVAGGQGAKNIQYF
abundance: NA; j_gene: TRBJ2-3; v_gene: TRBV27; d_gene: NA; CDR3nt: TGTGCCAGCAGTTTGAGTCTTTCGACAGATACGCAGTATTTT; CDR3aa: CASSLSLSTDTQYF
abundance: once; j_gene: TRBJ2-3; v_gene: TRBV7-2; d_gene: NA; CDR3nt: TGTGCCAGCAGCTTAGGCGGGGCCTCCGATACGCAGTATTTT; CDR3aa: CASSLGGASDTQYF
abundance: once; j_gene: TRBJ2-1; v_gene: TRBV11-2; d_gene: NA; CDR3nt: TGTGCCAGCAGCTTGGGACGGGAGTGGGGTGAGCAGTTCTTC; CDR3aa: CASSLGREWGEQFF
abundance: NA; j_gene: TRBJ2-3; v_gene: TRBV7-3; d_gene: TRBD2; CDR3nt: TGTGCCAGCAGCCCCCGACTAGCGGGGGCCACAGATACGCAGTATTTT; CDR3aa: CASSPRLAGATDTQYF
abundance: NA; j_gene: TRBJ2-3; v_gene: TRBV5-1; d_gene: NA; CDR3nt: TGCGCCAGCAGCTTGTTCCGGGGAGCCCTCGAGAGGGATACGCAGTATTTT; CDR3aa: CASSLFRGALERDTQYF
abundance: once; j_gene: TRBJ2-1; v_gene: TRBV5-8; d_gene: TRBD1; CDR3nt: TGTGCCAGCAGCCAAGGGACAGGGGGATGGAATGAGCAGTTCTTC; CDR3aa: CASSQGTGGWNEQFF
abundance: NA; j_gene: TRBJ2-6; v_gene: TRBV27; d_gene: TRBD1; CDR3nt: TGTGCCAGCAGCCTTACAGGGGGTTTCACCTCTGGGGCCAACGTCCTGACTTTC; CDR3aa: CASSLTGGFTSGANVLTF
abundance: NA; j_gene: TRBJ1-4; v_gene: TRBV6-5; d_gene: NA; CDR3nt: TGTGCCAGCAGTTACTCGTTAACAAAATGGGAAAAACTGTTTTTT; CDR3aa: CASSYSLTKWEKLFF
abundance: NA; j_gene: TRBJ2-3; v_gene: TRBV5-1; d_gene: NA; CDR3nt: TGCGCCAGCAGCTTGGGACAGGTTCCCACAGATACGCAGTATTTT; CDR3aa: CASSLGQVPTDTQYF
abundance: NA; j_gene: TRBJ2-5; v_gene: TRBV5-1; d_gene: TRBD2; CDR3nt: TGCGCCAGCAGCTTTCCGGCTAGCGGCATCCAAGAGACCCAGTACTTC; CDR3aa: CASSFPASGIQETQYF
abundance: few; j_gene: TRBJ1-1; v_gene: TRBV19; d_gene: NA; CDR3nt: TGTGCCAGTCTTAAGGGGCTCCGAGACACTGAAGCTTTCTTT; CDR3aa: CASLKGLRDTEAFF
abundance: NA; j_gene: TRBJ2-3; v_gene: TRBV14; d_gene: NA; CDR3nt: TGTGCCAGCAGCTCTAGCGCCGTTTTCAGCACAGATACGCAGTATTTT; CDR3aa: CASSSSAVFSTDTQYF
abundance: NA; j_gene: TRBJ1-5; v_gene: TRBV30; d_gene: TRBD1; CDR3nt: TGTGCCTGGACCCAGTTCAGGACAGGGGATAGCAATCAGCCCCAGCATTTT; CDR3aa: CAWTQFRTGDSNQPQHF
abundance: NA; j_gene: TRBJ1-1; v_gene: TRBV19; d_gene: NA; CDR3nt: TGTGCCAGTAGTATGGGGAAATACCCAGGGACTGAAGCTTTCTTT; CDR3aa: CASSMGKYPGTEAFF
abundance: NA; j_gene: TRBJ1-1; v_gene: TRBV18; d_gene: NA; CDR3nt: TGTGCCAGCTCATCGGGGGAAAACACTGAAGCTTTCTTT; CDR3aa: CASSSGENTEAFF
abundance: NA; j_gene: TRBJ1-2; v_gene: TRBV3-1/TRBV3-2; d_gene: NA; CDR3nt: TGTGCCAGCAGCCATGAGAGCCATCGCTATGGCTACACCTTC; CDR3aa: CASSHESHRYGYTF
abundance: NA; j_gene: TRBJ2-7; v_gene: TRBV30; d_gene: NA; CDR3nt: TGTGCCTCCCGTGGGGATAGCGGAATCTACGAGCAGTACTTC; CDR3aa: CASRGDSGIYEQYF
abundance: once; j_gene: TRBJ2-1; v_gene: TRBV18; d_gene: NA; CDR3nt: TGTGCCAGCTCACCTGGAACAGTCTCCTACAATGAGCAGTTCTTC; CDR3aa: CASSPGTVSYNEQFF
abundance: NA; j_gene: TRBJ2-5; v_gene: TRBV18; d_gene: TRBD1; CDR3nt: TGTGCCAGCTCACCCGACAGGGTTTCGGAGACCCAGTACTTC; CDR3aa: CASSPDRVSETQYF
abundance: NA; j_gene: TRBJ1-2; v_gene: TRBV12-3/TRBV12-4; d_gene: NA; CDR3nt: TGTGCCAGCAGCATCACAGGTTACGGGGGCTACACCTTC; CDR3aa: CASSITGYGGYTF
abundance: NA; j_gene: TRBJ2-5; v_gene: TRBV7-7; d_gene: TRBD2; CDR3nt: TGTGCTAGCAGCAACCTAGCGGGAGGCAGTGGGGAGACCCAGTACTTC; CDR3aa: CASSNLAGGSGETQYF
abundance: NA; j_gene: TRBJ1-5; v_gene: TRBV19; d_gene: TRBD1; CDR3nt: TGTGCCAGTAGTATGGTGGGACAGGGACAGAATCAGCCCCAGCATTTT; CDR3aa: CASSMVGQGQNQPQHF
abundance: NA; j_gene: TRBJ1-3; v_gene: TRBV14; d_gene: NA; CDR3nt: TGTGCCAACCCCTCCTCAGCGGCACCGGACTCTGGAAACACCATATATTTT; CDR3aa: CANPSSAAPDSGNTIYF
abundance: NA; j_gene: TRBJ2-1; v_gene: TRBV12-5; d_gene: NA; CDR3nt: TGTGCTAGTGGTTTGAACACCAAAGTCTACAATGAGCAGTTCTTC; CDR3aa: CASGLNTKVYNEQFF
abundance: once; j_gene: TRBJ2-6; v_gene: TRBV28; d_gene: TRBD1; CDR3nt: TGTGCCAGCAGACCCGGGACAGCGATCCCCTCTGGGGCCAACGTCCTGACTTTC; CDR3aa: CASRPGTAIPSGANVLTF
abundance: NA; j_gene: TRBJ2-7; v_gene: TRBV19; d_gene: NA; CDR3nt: TGTGCCAGTAGTACTCCCCTGGGCAGCTACGAGCAGTACTTC; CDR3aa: CASSTPLGSYEQYF
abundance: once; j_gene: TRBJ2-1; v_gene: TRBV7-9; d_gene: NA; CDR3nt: TGTGCCAGCAGCTCAGGGACTTCCTTGAGCTTTGAGCAGTTCTTC; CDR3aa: CASSSGTSLSFEQFF
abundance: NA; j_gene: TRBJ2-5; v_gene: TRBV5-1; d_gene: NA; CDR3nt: TGCGCCAGCAGCCCCTCAGGGGATGTGGAGACCCAGTACTTC; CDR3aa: CASSPSGDVETQYF
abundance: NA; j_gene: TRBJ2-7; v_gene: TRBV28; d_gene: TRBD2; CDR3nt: TGTGCCAGCAGTAGCCCCGGGACTAGTATCTACGAGCAGTACTTC; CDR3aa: CASSSPGTSIYEQYF
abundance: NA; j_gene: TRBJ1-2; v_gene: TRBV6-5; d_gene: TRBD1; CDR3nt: TGTGCCAGCAGCCGGACAGGGGTTGGCTACACCTTC; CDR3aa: CASSRTGVGYTF
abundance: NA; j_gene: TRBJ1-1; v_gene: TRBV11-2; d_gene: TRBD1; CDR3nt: TGTGCCAGCAGCTACCGGACAGGGTGGAACACTGAAGCTTTCTTT; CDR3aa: CASSYRTGWNTEAFF
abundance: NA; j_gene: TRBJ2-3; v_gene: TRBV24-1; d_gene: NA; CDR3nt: TGTGCCACCAGTGATCCAAGGAGTGTAACAGATACGCAGTATTTT; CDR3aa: CATSDPRSVTDTQYF
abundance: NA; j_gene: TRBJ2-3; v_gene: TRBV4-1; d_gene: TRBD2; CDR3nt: TGCGCCAGCAGCCATGACCCGGGACTAGCGGGGGGCGAGTCAACGTATTTT; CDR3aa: CASSHDPGLAGGESTYF
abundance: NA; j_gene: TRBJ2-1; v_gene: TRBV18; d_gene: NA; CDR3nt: TGTGCCAGCTCACCGCACCGCGAGGGTGAGCAGTTCTTC; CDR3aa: CASSPHREGEQFF
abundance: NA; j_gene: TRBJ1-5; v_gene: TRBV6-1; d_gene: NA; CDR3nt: TGTGCCAGCAGTGAGGGGATCGCTGGAGGGCCCCAGCATTTT; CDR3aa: CASSEGIAGGPQHF
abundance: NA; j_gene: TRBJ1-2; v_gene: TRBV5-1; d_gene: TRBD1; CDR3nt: TGCGCCAGCAGCAAGGGACAGGAATTCTATGGCTACACCTTC; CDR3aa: CASSKGQEFYGYTF
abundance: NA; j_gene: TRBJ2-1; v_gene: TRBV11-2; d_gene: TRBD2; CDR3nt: TGTGCCAGCAGCTTAGATTTAGGTTCGGCGGGGGGGTCCTACAATGAGCAGTTCTTC; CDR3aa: CASSLDLGSAGGSYNEQFF
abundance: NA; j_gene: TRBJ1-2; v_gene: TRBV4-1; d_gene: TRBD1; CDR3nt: TGCGCCAGCAGCCAAGAGGGACAGGGCTATGGCTACACCTTC; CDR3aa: CASSQEGQGYGYTF
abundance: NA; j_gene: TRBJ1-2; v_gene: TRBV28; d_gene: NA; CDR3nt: TGTGCCAGCAGCACCACAGGGTTCCGGGGCTACACCTTC; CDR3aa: CASSTTGFRGYTF
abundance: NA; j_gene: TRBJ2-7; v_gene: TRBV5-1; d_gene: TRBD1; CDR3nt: TGCGCCAGCAGCGACACAGGGGGATCCTACGAGCAGTACTTC; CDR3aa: CASSDTGGSYEQYF
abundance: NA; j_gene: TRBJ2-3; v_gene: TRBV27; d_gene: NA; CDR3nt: TGTGCCAGCAGTTCCCTCTCGGGCACAGATACGCAGTATTTT; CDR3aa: CASSSLSGTDTQYF
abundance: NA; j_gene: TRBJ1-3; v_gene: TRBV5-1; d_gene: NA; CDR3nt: TGCGCCAGCAGCTTAACAGGTGGTCCAGGGGCAAACACCATATATTTT; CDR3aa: CASSLTGGPGANTIYF
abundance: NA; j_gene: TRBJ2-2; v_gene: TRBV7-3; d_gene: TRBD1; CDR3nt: TGTGCCAGCAGGACAGGGTCGGACACCGGGGAGCTGTTTTTT; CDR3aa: CASRTGSDTGELFF
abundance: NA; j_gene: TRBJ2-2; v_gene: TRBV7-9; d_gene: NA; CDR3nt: TGTGCCAGCAGCCCAGGGTCCACCCTCACCGGGGAGCTGTTTTTT; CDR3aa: CASSPGSTLTGELFF
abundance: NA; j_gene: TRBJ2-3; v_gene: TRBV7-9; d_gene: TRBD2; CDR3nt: TGTGCCAGCAGCTTGACTAGCGGGAGCGGCACAGATACGCAGTATTTT; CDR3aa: CASSLTSGSGTDTQYF
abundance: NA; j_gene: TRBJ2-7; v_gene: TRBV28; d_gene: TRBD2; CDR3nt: TGTGCCAGCACCCTAGCGGGGACTAGCGGGAGATACGAGCAGTACTTC; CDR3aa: CASTLAGTSGRYEQYF
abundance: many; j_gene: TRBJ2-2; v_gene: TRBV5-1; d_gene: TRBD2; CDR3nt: TGCGCCAGCAGCTTGGTCCAACTAGCGGGGGAGCTGTTTTTT; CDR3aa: CASSLVQLAGELFF
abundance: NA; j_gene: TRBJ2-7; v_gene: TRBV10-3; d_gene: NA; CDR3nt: TGTGCCATCAGTGAGTCTGTGTCAGGGGTCGCCTACGAGCAGTACTTC; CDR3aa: CAISESVSGVAYEQYF
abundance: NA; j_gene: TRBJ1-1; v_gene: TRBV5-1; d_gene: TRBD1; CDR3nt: TGCGCCAGCAGGCAGGGGGCGACTAACACTGAAGCTTTCTTT; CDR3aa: CASRQGATNTEAFF
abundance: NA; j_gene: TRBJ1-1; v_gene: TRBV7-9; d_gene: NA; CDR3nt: TGTGCCAGCAGCATGGGGGGGCGTATGACTTTCTTT; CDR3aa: CASSMGGRMTFF
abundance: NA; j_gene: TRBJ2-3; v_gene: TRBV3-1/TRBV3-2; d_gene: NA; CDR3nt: TGTGCCAGCAGCCAAGTTGCGGGCAATGGCGCATCGTATTTT; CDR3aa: CASSQVAGNGASYF